This passage covers 17 T cell receptor beta chains from one sample sequenced in a study of T cell changes during pregnancy in multiple sclerosis. Sequencing used immunoSEQ multiplex PCR; TCRdb keeps in-frame clones, though not all of them. The sample carries 35,000 to 45,000 clones, about nine tenths recorded once. This sample comprised CD4+ T cells from peripheral blood mononuclear cells, obtained in the second trimester of pregnancy. Source of these receptors: a female donor in good health, enrolled as a control in a pregnancy study.

This chain joins TRBV6-5 and TRBJ1-2; no reliable D call. The CDR3 is made up of 12 amino acids. CDR1 and CDR2 from the germline V gene are MNHEY and SVGAGI. The V end lost 4 bases, the J end lost 9 bases, and 12 bases lay between the germline ends. The CDR3, as DNA: TGTGCCAGCAGTTCCACAGATTTTAGCTACACCTTC. It yields the protein CASSSTDFSYTF.

This sequence joins TRBV5-4 and TRBJ2-7; TRBD1 matches 7 bases. After removal of 7 bases from V and 4 bases from J, the junction contained 8 bases not matched to a gene. The CDR3 consists of 13 residues. Per germline, CDR1 SGHNT and CDR2 YYREEE (reference sequence). As DNA, the CDR3 is TGTGCCAGCGCCAAGGGGGCGGCGTACGAGCAGTACTTC. Amino acids: CASAKGAAYEQYF.

The rearrangement uses TRBV7-2 and TRBJ2-1, with D perhaps matching TRBD1 (6 bases). The CDR3 sequence is 12 residues long. The V gene's germline CDR1 is SGHTA and CDR2 FQGNSA. The germline V and J ends were trimmed by 2 bases and 13 bases, with 12 bases remaining between them. The CDR3 DNA sequence: TGTGCCAGCAGCTTATATGGGGGCCCACAGTTCTTC. It specifies CASSLYGGPQFF.

The CDR3 region is CASSLRAGVRHNEQFF. The DNA of the CDR3 is TGTGCCAGCAGCTTAAGGGCGGGAGTCAGACACAATGAGCAGTTCTTC. The rearrangement uses TRBV7-8 and TRBJ2-1; 7 bases map to TRBD2. The junction had 9 bases not matched to a gene; V was cut back by 2 bases and J by 5 bases. CDR1 is SGHVS and CDR2 is FQNEAQ in the germline V gene. This CDR3 has 16 amino acids.

The chain carries TRBV15 and TRBJ2-3; no reliable D call. The CDR3 totals 13 residues. Trimming took 3 bases from V and 2 from J, leaving 6 bases between them. Per the germline V gene, CDR1 is LNHNV and CDR2 is YYDKDF (reference sequence). In nucleotides, the CDR3 is TGTGCCACCAGCAGCTACTACACAGATACGCAGTATTTT. Translating gives CATSSYYTDTQYF. Looking up the rest from reference TRBV15 and TRBJ2-3 gives the full variable domain: DAMVIQNPRYQVTQFGKPVTLSCSQTLNHNVMYWYQQKSSQAPKLLFHYYDKDFNNEADTPDNFQSRRPNTSFCFLDIRSPGLGDTAMYLCATSSYYTDTQYFGPGTRLTVL.

The chain uses TRBV28 and TRBJ1-2; 7 bases line up with TRBD1. The germline V gene encodes CDR1 MDHEN and CDR2 SYDVKM. This CDR3 spans 14 amino acids. Unmatched junction bases numbered 13, after V lost 5 bases and J lost 10 bases. The CDR3 coding sequence is TGTGCCAGCAGTCACGGGACAGTTTCCTTAGACTACACCTTC. This gives the protein CASSHGTVSLDYTF.

This chain joins TRBV2 and TRBJ1-2, with D possibly matching TRBD1 (6 bases). The CDR3 length is 14 residues. CDR1 SNHLY and CDR2 FYNNEI come from the germline V gene. Deletions cut 6 bases from V and 0 bases from J, with 11 bases between. The CDR3 reads CASSADRANYGYTF. The CDR3 DNA sequence: TGTGCCAGCAGCGCGGACAGAGCTAACTATGGCTACACCTTC.

This clone was detected only once. The chain employs TRBV28 and TRBJ1-1; D is perhaps TRBD1 (5 bases). Trimming removed 3 bases at V and 3 bases at J, with 11 bases between. The germline CDR1 and CDR2 sequences are MDHEN and SYDVKM. This CDR3 comprises 14 residues. The CDR3 here is CASSLPGRYTEAFF. In DNA, the CDR3 is TGTGCCAGCAGTTTGCCAGGGAGGTACACTGAAGCTTTCTTT.

The J gene is TRBJ1-4, the V gene TRBV6-5, with unresolved D. Trimming cost V 5 bases and J 7 bases, with 14 bases left between them. Germline V lookup: CDR1 MNHEY, CDR2 SVGAGI. There are 14 residues in the CDR3. CDR3 amino acids: CASSPLAVLEKLFF. In nucleotides, the CDR3 is TGTGCCAGCAGTCCCTTGGCGGTTCTTGAAAAACTGTTTTTT.

The rearrangement joins TRBV7-9 to TRBJ2-5; D is perhaps TRBD2 (6 bases). Germline CDR1 SEHNR, CDR2 FQNEAQ (reference sequence). The CDR3 is made up of 15 amino acids. Trimming took 3 bases from V and 5 from J, leaving 16 bases between them. Written as DNA, the CDR3 is TGTGCCAGCAGCTTCGGTCGGGGTGCGGGGGAGACCCAGTACTTC. Translated, it gives CASSFGRGAGETQYF.

This CDR3 is CASSLWTGGNEQFF. The CDR3 region has the DNA TGCGCCAGCAGCTTGTGGACGGGAGGGAATGAGCAGTTCTTC. V gene TRBV5-1 combines with J gene TRBJ2-1, with 8 bases fitting TRBD2. There are 14 residues in the CDR3. The V segment lost 1 base and the J segment 7 bases; nucleotides outside the gene matches: 4. Germline lookup yields CDR1 SGHRS and CDR2 YFSETQ.

The chain joins TRBV7-9 to TRBJ1-4; the D is unclear. Trimming left V 5 bases short and J 13 bases short, with 14 bases between. Germline V lookup: CDR1 SEHNR, CDR2 FQNEAQ (reference sequence). There are 12 residues in the CDR3. In DNA form, the CDR3 reads TGTGCCAGCAGCCGAGGCCCGGAGGTACTGTTTTTT. Protein: CASSRGPEVLFF.

The rearrangement links TRBV15 to TRBJ2-1, with TRBD2 matching over 8 bases. With V trimmed by 0 bases and J by 9 bases, 7 bases remained unmatched. The CDR3 sequence is 15 residues long. CDR1 LNHNV and CDR2 YYDKDF come from the germline V gene (reference sequence). CDR3 residues: CATSRDRGGRGEQFF. CDR3 coding DNA: TGTGCCACCAGCAGAGATCGGGGGGGCCGGGGTGAGCAGTTCTTC.

CDR3 nucleotide sequence: TGTGCCAGTATCGCTGCTAGCGGCTCCTACAATGAGCAGTTCTTC. Its protein product is CASIAASGSYNEQFF. This rearrangement joins TRBV19 to TRBJ2-1; 7 bases are a match to TRBD2. The J segment lost 0 bases and the V segment lost 7 bases, leaving 6 bases of the junction unmatched. The CDR3 covers 15 residues. Germline-derived CDR1 and CDR2 are LNHDA and SQIVND (reference sequence).

This clone occurred once. The DNA is left out, because the CDR3 cannot be placed on it with certainty; the CDR3 is given as TCRdb lists it. The chain links TRBV4-1 to TRBJ1-2. The CDR3 has 14 amino acids, counting both end residues. Per germline, CDR1 MGHRA and CDR2 YSYEKL. The CDR3 loop is CASSQGPVVGLGTF.

V gene TRBV12-5 combines with J gene TRBJ2-3; TRBD2 aligns across 11 bases. The CDR3 covers 16 residues. V was pared by 5 bases and J by 0 bases, with 4 bases of the junction left unmatched. In germline, CDR1 is LGHNT, CDR2 FRNRAP. The CDR3 protein is CASGRGTSGSTDTQYF. Written as DNA, the CDR3 is TGTGCTAGTGGTCGAGGGACTAGCGGTAGCACAGATACGCAGTATTTT.

V gene TRBV4-3 combines with J gene TRBJ2-7, with TRBD2 matching 10 bases. The V and J ends lost 1 base and 4 bases, in that order; junction bases with no gene match: 10. This CDR3 is built from 17 residues. Germline V gene data show CDR1 as LGHNA and CDR2 as YSLEER. The CDR3 spells CASSQGILAGDPYEQYF. The CDR3 DNA reads as TGCGCCAGCAGCCAAGGTATCCTAGCGGGAGATCCTTACGAGCAGTACTTC.